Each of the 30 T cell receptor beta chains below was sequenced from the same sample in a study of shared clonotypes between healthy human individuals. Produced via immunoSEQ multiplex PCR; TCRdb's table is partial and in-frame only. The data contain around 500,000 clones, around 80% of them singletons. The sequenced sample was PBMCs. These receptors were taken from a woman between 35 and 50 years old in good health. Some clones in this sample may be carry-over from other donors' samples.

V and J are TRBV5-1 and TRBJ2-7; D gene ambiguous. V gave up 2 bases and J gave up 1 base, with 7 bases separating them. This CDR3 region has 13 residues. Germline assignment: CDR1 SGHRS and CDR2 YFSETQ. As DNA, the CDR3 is TGCGCCAGCAGCTTCGACCAGTCCTACGAGCAGTACTTC. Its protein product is CASSFDQSYEQYF.

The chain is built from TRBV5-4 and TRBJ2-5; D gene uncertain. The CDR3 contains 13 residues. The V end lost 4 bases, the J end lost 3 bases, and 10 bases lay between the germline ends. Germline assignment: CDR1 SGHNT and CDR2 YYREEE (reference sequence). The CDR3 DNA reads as TGTGCCAGCAGCGGGCGGAGCAAAGAGACCCAGTACTTC. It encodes CASSGRSKETQYF.

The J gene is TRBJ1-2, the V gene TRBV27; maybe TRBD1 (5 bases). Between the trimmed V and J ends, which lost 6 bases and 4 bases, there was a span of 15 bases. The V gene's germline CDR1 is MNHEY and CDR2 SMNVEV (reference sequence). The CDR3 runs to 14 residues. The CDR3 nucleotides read TGTGCCAGCAGGGGCATGGGGACGGGCTATGGCTACACCTTC. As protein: CASRGMGTGYGYTF.

For the CDR3, the DNA is TGCGCCAGCAGCTTGGGAGCAGGGGTCACTGAAGCTTTCTTT. Translation gives CASSLGAGVTEAFF. The chain couples TRBV5-1 to TRBJ1-1, with D perhaps TRBD1 (6 bases). CDR3 length equals 14 residues. In germline, CDR1 is SGHRS, CDR2 YFSETQ. With 0 bases removed from V and 4 bases from J, the gap between germline ends came to 10 bases.

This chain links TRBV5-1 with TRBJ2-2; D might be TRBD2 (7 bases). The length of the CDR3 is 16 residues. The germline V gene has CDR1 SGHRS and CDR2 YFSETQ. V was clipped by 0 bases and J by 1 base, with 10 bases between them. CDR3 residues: CASSLAGGQNTGELFF. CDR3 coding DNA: TGCGCCAGCAGCTTGGCGGGGGGCCAGAACACCGGGGAGCTGTTTTTT.

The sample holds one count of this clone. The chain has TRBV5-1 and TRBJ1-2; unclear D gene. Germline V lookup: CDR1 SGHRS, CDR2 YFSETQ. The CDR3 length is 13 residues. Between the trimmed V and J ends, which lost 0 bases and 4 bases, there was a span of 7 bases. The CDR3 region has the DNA TGCGCCAGCAGCTTGGAAATCGGCTATGGCTACACCTTC. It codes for CASSLEIGYGYTF.

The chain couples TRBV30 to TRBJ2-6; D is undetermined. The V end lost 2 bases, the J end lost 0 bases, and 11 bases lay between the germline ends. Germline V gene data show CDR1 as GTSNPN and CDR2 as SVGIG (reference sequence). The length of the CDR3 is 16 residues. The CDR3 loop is CAWSPGPSSGANVLTF. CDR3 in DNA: TGTGCCTGGAGTCCCGGACCGTCCTCTGGGGCCAACGTCCTGACTTTC.

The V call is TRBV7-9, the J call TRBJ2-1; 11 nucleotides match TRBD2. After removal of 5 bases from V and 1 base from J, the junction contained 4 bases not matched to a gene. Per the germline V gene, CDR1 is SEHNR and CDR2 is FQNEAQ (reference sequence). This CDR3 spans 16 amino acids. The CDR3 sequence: CASSSSSGRSYNEQFF. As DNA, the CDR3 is TGTGCCAGCAGCAGTTCTAGCGGGAGGTCCTACAATGAGCAGTTCTTC.

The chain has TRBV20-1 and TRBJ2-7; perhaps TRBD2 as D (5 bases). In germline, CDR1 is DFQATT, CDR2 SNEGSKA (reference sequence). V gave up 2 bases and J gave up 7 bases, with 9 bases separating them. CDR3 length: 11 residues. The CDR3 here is CSARSGSEQYF. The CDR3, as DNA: TGCAGTGCTAGAAGCGGAAGTGAGCAGTACTTC.

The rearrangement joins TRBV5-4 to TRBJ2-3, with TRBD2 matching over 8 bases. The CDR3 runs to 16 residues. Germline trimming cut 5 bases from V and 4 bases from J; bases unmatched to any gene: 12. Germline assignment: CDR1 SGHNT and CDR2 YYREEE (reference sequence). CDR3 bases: TGTGCCAGCAGTTCTGCGACGGGAGGGCCGTCAGATACGCAGTATTTT. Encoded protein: CASSSATGGPSDTQYF. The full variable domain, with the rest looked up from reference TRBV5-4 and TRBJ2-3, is ETGVTQSPTHLIKTRGQQVTLRCSSQSGHNTVSWYQQALGQGPQFIFQYYREEENGRGNFPPRFSGLQFPNYSSELNVNALELDDSALYLCASSSATGGPSDTQYFGPGTRLTVL.

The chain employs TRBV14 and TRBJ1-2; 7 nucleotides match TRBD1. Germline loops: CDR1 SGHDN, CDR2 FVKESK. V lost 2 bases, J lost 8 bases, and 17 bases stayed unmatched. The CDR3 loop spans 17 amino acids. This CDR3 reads CASSQINPGTALGGYTF. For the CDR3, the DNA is TGTGCCAGCAGCCAAATCAACCCCGGGACAGCGCTTGGGGGCTACACCTTC.

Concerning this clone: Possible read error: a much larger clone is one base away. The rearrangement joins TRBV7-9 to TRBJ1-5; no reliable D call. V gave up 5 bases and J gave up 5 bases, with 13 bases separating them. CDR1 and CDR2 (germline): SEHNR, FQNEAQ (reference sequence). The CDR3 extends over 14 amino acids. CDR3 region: CASSTGGWYQPQHF. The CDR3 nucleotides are TGTGCCAGCAGCACCGGAGGATGGTATCAGCCCCAGCATTTT.

CDR3 sequence (DNA): TGCGCCAGCAGCTTGGTGGGCTTTGGCTATGGCTACACCTTC. Encoded protein: CASSLVGFGYGYTF. The rearrangement joins TRBV5-1 to TRBJ1-2; no clear D. Germline CDR1 reads SGHRS; CDR2 reads YFSETQ. There are 14 residues in the CDR3. The V end lost 0 bases, the J end lost 4 bases, and 10 bases lay between the germline ends.

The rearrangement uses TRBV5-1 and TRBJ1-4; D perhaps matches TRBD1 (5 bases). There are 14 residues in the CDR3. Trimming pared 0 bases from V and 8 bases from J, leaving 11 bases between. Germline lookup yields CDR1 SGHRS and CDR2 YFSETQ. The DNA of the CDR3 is TGCGCCAGCAGCTTGGAGGGACGAAGAGAAAAACTGTTTTTT. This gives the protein CASSLEGRREKLFF.

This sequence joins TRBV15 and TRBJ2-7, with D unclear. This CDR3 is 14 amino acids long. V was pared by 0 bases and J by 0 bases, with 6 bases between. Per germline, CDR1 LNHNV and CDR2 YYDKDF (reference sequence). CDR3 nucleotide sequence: TGTGCCACCAGCAGAGAGGCGAGCTCCTACGAGCAGTACTTC. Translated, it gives CATSREASSYEQYF.

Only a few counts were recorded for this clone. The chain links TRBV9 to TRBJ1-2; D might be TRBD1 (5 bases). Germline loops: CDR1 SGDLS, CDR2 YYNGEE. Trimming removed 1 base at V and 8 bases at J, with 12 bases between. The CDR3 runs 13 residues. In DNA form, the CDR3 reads TGTGCCAGCAGCGTACTAGGGGTTGGCGGCTACACCTTC. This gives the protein CASSVLGVGGYTF.

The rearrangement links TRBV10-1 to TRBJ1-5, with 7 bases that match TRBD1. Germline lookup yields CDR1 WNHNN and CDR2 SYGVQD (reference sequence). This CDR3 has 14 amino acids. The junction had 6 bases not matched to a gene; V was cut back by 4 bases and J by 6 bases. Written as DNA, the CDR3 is TGCGCCAGCAGTGGGACAGGTTATGGTCAGCCCCAGCATTTT. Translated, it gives CASSGTGYGQPQHF.

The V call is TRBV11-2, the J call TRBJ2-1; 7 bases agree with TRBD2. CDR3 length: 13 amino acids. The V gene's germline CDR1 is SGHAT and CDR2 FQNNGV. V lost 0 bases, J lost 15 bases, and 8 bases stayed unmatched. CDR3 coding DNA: TGTGCCAGCAGCTTAGACAGGGACTATGTTTGGTTCTTC. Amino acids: CASSLDRDYVWFF.

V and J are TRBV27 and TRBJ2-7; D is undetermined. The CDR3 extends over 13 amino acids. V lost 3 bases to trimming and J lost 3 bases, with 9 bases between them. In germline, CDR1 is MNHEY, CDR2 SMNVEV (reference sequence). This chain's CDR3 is CASSLTRNYEQYF. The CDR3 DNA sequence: TGTGCCAGCAGTTTGACACGCAACTACGAGCAGTACTTC.

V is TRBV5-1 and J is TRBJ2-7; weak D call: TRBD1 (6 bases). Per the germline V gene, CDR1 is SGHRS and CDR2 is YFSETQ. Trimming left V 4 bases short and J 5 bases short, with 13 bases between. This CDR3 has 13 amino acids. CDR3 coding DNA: TGCGCCAGCAGCCCAACCGGGACAAACGAGCAGTACTTC. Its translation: CASSPTGTNEQYF.

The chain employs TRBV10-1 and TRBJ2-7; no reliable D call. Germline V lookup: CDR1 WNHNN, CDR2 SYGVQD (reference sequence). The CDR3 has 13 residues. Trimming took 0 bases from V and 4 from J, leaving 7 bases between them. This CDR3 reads CASSESGIYEQYF. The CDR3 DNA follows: TGCGCCAGCAGTGAGTCAGGCATATACGAGCAGTACTTC.

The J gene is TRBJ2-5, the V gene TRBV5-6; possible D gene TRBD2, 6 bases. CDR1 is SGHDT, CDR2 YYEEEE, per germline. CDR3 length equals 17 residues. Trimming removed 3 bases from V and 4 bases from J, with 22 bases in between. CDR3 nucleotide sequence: TGTGCCAGCAGCTCAGGGATGGGGGGTTATTCGGGAGAGACCCAGTACTTC. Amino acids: CASSSGMGGYSGETQYF.

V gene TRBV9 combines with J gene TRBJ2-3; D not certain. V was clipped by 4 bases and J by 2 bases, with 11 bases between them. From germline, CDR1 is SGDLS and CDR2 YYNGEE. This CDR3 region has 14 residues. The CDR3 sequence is CASSPQVATDTQYF. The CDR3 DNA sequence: TGTGCCAGCAGCCCTCAAGTCGCCACAGATACGCAGTATTTT.

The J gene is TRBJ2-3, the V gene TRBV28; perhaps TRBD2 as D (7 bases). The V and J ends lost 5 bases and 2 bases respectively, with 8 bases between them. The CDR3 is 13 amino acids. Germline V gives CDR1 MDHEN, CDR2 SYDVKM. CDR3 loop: CASSGGATDTQYF. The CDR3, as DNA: TGTGCCAGCAGTGGGGGGGCCACAGATACGCAGTATTTT.

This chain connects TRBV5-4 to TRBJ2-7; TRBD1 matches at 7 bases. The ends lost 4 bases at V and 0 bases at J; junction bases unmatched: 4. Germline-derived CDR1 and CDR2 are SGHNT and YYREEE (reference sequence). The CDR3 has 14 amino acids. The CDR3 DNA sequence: TGTGCCAGCAGCCCCGGGACAGCCTCCTACGAGCAGTACTTC. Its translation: CASSPGTASYEQYF.

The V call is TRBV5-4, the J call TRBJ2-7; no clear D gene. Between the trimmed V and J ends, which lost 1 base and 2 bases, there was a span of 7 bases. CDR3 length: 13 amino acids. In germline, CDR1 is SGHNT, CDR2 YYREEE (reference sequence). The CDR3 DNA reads TGTGCCAGCAGCTTGATGGGGACCTACGAGCAGTACTTC. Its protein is CASSLMGTYEQYF.

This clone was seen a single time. CDR3 nucleotides: TGTGCCAGCAGGGACGGAGGCACTGAAGCTTTCTTT. Translated: CASRDGGTEAFF. The V gene is TRBV7-9, the J gene TRBJ1-1, with D unresolved. CDR3 length: 12 amino acids. V lost 6 bases and J 4 bases, leaving 9 bases between the germline ends. CDR1 and CDR2 (germline): SEHNR, FQNEAQ (reference sequence).

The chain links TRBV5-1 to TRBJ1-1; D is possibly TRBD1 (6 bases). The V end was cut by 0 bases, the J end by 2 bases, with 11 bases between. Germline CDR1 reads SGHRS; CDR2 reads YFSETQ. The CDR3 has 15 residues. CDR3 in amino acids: CASSLGSGGNTEAFF. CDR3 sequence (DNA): TGCGCCAGCAGCTTGGGGAGTGGGGGCAACACTGAAGCTTTCTTT.

CDR3 in amino acids: CASSAWGAFNLKLNTEAFF. The CDR3 coding sequence is TGTGCCAGCAGCGCCTGGGGGGCGTTCAATTTAAAATTGAACACTGAAGCTTTCTTT. The chain couples TRBV28 to TRBJ1-1, with D possibly being TRBD1 (6 bases). The V gene lost 6 bases and the J gene lost 0 bases, with 26 bases spanning the gap. The CDR3 has 19 residues. CDR1 MDHEN and CDR2 SYDVKM come from the germline V gene.

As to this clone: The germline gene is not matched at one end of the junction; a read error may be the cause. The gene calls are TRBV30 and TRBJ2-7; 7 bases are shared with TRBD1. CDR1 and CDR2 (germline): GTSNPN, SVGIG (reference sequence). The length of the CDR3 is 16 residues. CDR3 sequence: CAWSALTGLYSCEQYF. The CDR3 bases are TGTGCCTGGAGTGCCTTGACAGGGCTCTACTCCTGCGAGCAGTACTTC.